Listed below are T cell receptor beta chains from one sample, sequenced in a study of blood T cell repertoires in COVID-19. TCRdb's copy holds only in-frame clones and misses some; the assay was immunoSEQ multiplex PCR. The sample lists roughly 140,000 clones; 76% were seen once. Sequenced: peripheral blood. These receptors originate from a man in his sixties with acute or convalescent COVID-19. The CDR3 runs from the conserved cysteine through the conserved F or W. A D gene is named only where the DNA matches it firmly. Size values are once, few and many counts, or a class for expanded clones, and some rows have none.

>TRBV7-9|TRBD2|TRBJ2-7|once
CASSLVRASGRSEQYF
TGTGCCAGCAGCTTAGTCAGGGCTAGCGGGAGATCCGAGCAGTACTTC
>TRBV13|-|TRBJ1-2|-
CASSARVSARGYTF
TGTGCCAGCAGCGCCCGGGTCTCCGCGCGCGGCTACACCTTC
>TRBV4-2|TRBD2|TRBJ2-3|once
CASSDSTSGRGVDTQYF
TGTGCCAGCAGCGACTCAACTAGCGGGAGAGGGGTAGATACGCAGTATTTT
>TRBV6-5|-|TRBJ1-2|-
CASTLLSQGNYGYTF
TGTGCCAGCACTCTTTTATCACAGGGTAACTATGGCTACACCTTC
>TRBV29-1|TRBD1|TRBJ1-5|-
CSVRTGGFGQPQHF
TGCAGCGTTCGGACAGGGGGTTTCGGGCAGCCCCAGCATTTT
>TRBV27|-|TRBJ1-2|-
CASSLAGAEYGYTF
TGTGCCAGCAGCCTGGCAGGGGCAGAATATGGCTACACCTTC
>TRBV29-1|TRBD1|TRBJ1-1|-
CSALRQGFNRNTEAFF
TGCAGCGCCCTGCGACAGGGTTTTAATCGGAACACTGAAGCTTTCTTT
>TRBV6-5|-|TRBJ1-6|few
CASSYSGNKEGETLHF
TGTGCCAGCAGTTACTCGGGTAATAAGGAGGGCGAGACCCTCCACTTT
>TRBV19|-|TRBJ1-1|few
CAPSKSNTEAFF
TGTGCCCCGAGTAAGTCGAACACTGAAGCTTTCTTT
>TRBV6-5|-|TRBJ2-1|few
CASSTGNAQFF
TGTGCCAGCAGTACAGGCAATGCGCAGTTCTTC
>TRBV7-7|TRBD1|TRBJ1-2|once
CASSLGEGARDYGYTF
TGTGCTAGCAGCTTAGGAGAGGGGGCGCGGGATTATGGCTACACCTTC
>TRBV7-9|TRBD2|TRBJ2-1|-
CASSLAGGAYNEQFF
TGTGCCAGCAGTCTAGCGGGAGGGGCCTACAATGAGCAGTTCTTC
>TRBV15|-|TRBJ2-7|-
CATSREGGGGHEQYF
TGTGCCACCAGCAGAGAAGGCGGAGGTGGCCACGAGCAGTACTTC
>TRBV28|TRBD1|TRBJ1-2|-
CASSFGQGRAYGYTF
TGTGCCAGCAGTTTCGGACAGGGCCGGGCCTATGGCTACACCTTC
>TRBV9|TRBD2|TRBJ2-1|few
CASSVPGTSGYNEQFF
TGTGCCAGCAGCGTTCCGGGGACTAGCGGTTACAATGAGCAGTTCTTC
>TRBV19|TRBD1|TRBJ2-4|once
CASNPGQNLAKNIQYF
TGTGCCAGTAACCCGGGACAGAATTTAGCCAAAAACATTCAGTACTTC
>TRBV6-5|TRBD1|TRBJ1-2|-
CASSYVRTGGGYGYTF
TGTGCCAGCAGTTACGTTAGGACAGGGGGCGGCTATGGCTACACCTTC
>TRBV6-4|TRBD2|TRBJ2-1|few
CASSASPSGLAGGGRFF
TGTGCCAGCAGTGCCTCCCCGTCCGGACTAGCGGGAGGTGGGAGGTTCTTC
>TRBV4-1|-|TRBJ2-7|-
CASSQTPSGTLSYEQYF
TGCGCCAGCAGCCAAACCCCATCCGGGACACTGTCCTACGAGCAGTACTTC
>TRBV6-6|-|TRBJ2-6|-
CATTGRGANVLTF
TGTGCCACCACTGGGAGGGGGGCCAACGTCCTGACTTTC
>TRBV6-5|-|TRBJ2-4|-
CASSPTEIIQYF
TGTGCCAGCAGCCCGACAGAGATCATTCAGTACTTC
>TRBV7-9|-|TRBJ1-2|-
CASSLENNYGYTF
TGTGCCAGCAGCTTGGAGAATAACTATGGCTACACCTTC
>TRBV2|TRBD2|TRBJ2-7|-
CASRLLASTHEQYF
TGTGCCAGCAGATTACTAGCGTCGACGCACGAGCAGTACTTC
>TRBV6-6|TRBD2|TRBJ2-7|once
CASTGLAGGSYEQYF
TGTGCCAGCACTGGACTAGCGGGAGGGTCTTACGAGCAGTACTTC
>TRBV27|-|TRBJ1-2|-
CASSRDGVRGGYTF
TGTGCCAGCAGTCGAGACGGAGTCCGAGGGGGCTACACCTTC
>TRBV20-1|-|TRBJ2-7|-
CSASPRPYEQYF
TGCAGTGCTAGTCCCAGGCCCTACGAGCAGTACTTC
>TRBV5-1|TRBD2|TRBJ2-1|once
CASSLKASGSLGEQFF
TGCGCCAGCAGCTTGAAGGCTAGCGGGAGTCTAGGTGAGCAGTTCTTC
>TRBV19|-|TRBJ1-2|-
CASSGRLRPYGYTF
TGTGCCAGTAGTGGCCGACTAAGGCCCTATGGCTACACCTTC
>TRBV7-8|-|TRBJ2-5|-
CASSPTETQYF
TGTGCCAGCAGCCCTACAGAGACCCAGTACTTC
>TRBV29-1|TRBD1|TRBJ2-4|-
CSVGQGGVNIQYF
TGCAGCGTGGGACAGGGAGGAGTTAACATTCAGTACTTC
>TRBV3-1/TRBV3-2|-|TRBJ2-2|few
CASSPPLGATGELFF
TGTGCCAGCAGCCCCCCCCTGGGGGCGACCGGGGAGCTGTTTTTT
>TRBV5-4|TRBD1|TRBJ2-2|-
CASSLGQGYTGELFF
TGTGCCAGCAGCTTGGGACAGGGGTACACCGGGGAGCTGTTTTTT
>TRBV4-1|-|TRBJ1-1|-
CASSQGTAAENTEAFF
TGCGCCAGCAGCCAAGGGACAGCCGCGGAGAACACTGAAGCTTTCTTT
>TRBV28|TRBD1|TRBJ1-2|-
CASSLSGQGTNYGYTF
TGTGCCAGCAGTTTATCGGGACAGGGGACTAACTATGGCTACACCTTC
>TRBV28|TRBD2|TRBJ2-6|-
CASGEGRSLGGANVLTF
TGTGCCAGCGGGGAGGGAAGATCATTGGGTGGGGCCAACGTCCTGACTTTC
>TRBV3-1/TRBV3-2|-|TRBJ2-7|-
CASSQREGDYEQYF
TGTGCCAGCAGCCAGAGAGAAGGGGACTACGAGCAGTACTTC
>TRBV5-6|-|TRBJ2-2|-
CASTRPSTGELFF
TGTGCCAGCACCAGGCCGAGTACCGGGGAGCTGTTTTTT
>TRBV12-3/TRBV12-4|-|TRBJ1-1|once
CASSLTANTEAFF
TGTGCCAGCAGTTTAACAGCAAACACTGAAGCTTTCTTT
>TRBV2|TRBD1|TRBJ1-2|-
CASSGQGTNYGYTF
TGTGCCAGCAGCGGACAGGGGACTAACTATGGCTACACCTTC
>TRBV5-1|-|TRBJ1-1|-
CASSLDRVGTEAFF
TGCGCCAGCAGCTTGGACAGGGTAGGTACTGAAGCTTTCTTT
>TRBV7-9|-|TRBJ2-5|-
CASSLGRPEKETQYF
TGTGCCAGCAGCTTAGGTCGACCGGAGAAGGAGACCCAGTACTTC
>TRBV5-1|-|TRBJ2-3|-
CASSTRLYQRTSTDTQYF
TGCGCCAGCAGCACCCGGTTGTACCAGCGAACTAGCACAGATACGCAGTATTTT
>TRBV6-5|TRBD1|TRBJ1-5|-
CASSGQGRQPQHF
TGTGCCAGCAGCGGACAGGGGAGGCAGCCCCAGCATTTT
>TRBV6-5|-|TRBJ2-7|-
CASSFTLSYEQYF
TGTGCCAGCAGTTTCACTCTCTCCTACGAGCAGTACTTC
>TRBV7-6|-|TRBJ2-1|-
CASSLGVNSYNEQFF
TGTGCCAGCAGCTTAGGCGTCAACTCCTACAATGAGCAGTTCTTC
>TRBV5-1|TRBD1|TRBJ2-7|many
CASRPGTGYSAYEQYF
TGCGCCAGCAGGCCCGGGACAGGGTATTCCGCCTACGAGCAGTACTTC
>TRBV28|-|TRBJ2-7|-
CASSLSGLSSYEQYF
TGTGCCAGCAGTTTGTCGGGACTGAGCTCCTACGAGCAGTACTTC
>TRBV11-2|TRBD1|TRBJ2-3|-
CASSSGQGVTDTQYF
TGTGCCAGCAGCTCCGGACAGGGGGTAACAGATACGCAGTATTTT
>TRBV6-1|-|TRBJ2-3|few
CASSESPGSTDTQYF
TGTGCCAGCAGTGAATCCCCCGGTAGCACAGATACGCAGTATTTT
>TRBV6-1|-|TRBJ1-6|-
CASSEPRINSPLHF
TGTGCCAGCAGTGAACCCAGGATTAATTCACCCCTCCACTTT
>TRBV29-1|-|TRBJ1-1|-
CSVHPLSGTEAFF
TGCAGCGTTCATCCTTTGAGTGGCACTGAAGCTTTCTTT
>TRBV5-1|-|TRBJ1-1|few
CASALGSGQNTEAFF
TGCGCCAGCGCTCTCGGGTCGGGACAGAACACTGAAGCTTTCTTT
>TRBV18|-|TRBJ2-7|-
CASSPASAVYEQYF
TGTGCCAGCTCACCGGCATCTGCGGTCTACGAGCAGTACTTC